The T cell receptor (beta chain) described here comes from a study of T cell changes during pregnancy in multiple sclerosis. Looked up from germline, CDR1 is SEHNR and CDR2 is FQNEAQ (reference sequence). CDR3 length: 16 residues. J was trimmed by 11 bases and V by 5 bases; bases with no gene match: 20. Profiling relied on immunoSEQ multiplex PCR, and the TCRdb table lists in-frame clones only, not all of them. The table shows approximately 70,000 clones, with about 91% occurring only once. The TCR comes from a female donor in good health, enrolled as a control in a pregnancy study. The sequenced sample was peripheral blood, obtained in the second trimester of pregnancy. The chain employs TRBV7-9 and TRBJ1-1; 7 bases are a match to TRBD1. The CDR3 protein is CASSDNSGTAWFWAFF. CDR3 in DNA: TGTGCCAGCAGCGATAACTCTGGGACAGCGTGGTTCTGGGCTTTCTTT.